This T cell receptor beta chain was captured by sequencing in a study of blood T cell repertoires in COVID-19. About the study: COVID-19 samples, acute and convalescent, were from the United States, Italy and Spain. T cells, B-cell-depleted T cells, or PBMCs provided the cDNA or gDNA that served as material.

Some clones are missing from TCRdb's copy, which holds only in-frame ones; the method was immunoSEQ multiplex PCR. The sample lists hundreds of thousands of clones; nearly 90% were seen once. Germline-derived CDR1 and CDR2 are WSHSY and SAAADI. This CDR3 spans 15 amino acids. Germline trimming cut 4 bases from V and 3 bases from J; bases unmatched to any gene: 5. Specimen: peripheral blood. The V call is TRBV10-2, the J call TRBJ2-5; 10 nucleotides agree with TRBD2. This receptor was taken from a woman between 40 and 55 years old with COVID-19, enrolled during active disease. CDR3 nucleotide sequence: TGCGCCAGCAGTGTAAATAGCGGGGGGAAAGAGACCCAGTACTTC. As protein: CASSVNSGGKETQYF.